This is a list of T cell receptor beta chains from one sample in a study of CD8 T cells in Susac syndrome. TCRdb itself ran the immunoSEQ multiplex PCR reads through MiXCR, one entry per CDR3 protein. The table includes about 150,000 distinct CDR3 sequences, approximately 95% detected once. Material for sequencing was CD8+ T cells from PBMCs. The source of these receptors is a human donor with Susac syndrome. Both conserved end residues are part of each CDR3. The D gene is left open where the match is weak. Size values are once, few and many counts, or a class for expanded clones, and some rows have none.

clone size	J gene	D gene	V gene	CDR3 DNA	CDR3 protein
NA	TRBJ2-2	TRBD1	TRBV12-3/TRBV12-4	TGTGCCAGCAGCCCGGGACAGGGGGCTTATACCGGGGAGCTGTTTTTT	CASSPGQGAYTGELFF
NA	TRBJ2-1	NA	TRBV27	TGTGCCAGCAGTTTCGGAGCTAATGAGCAGTTCTTC	CASSFGANEQFF
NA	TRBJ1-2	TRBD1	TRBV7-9	TGTGCCAGCAGCTTAGTCACCCCCACGGACAGGGGGCAAGGCTATGGCTACACCTTC	CASSLVTPTDRGQGYGYTF
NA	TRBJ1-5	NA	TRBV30	TGTGCCTGGGGGGAGGGGTTAATGGACCAGCCCCAGCATTTT	CAWGEGLMDQPQHF
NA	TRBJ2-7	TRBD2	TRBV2	TGTGCCAGCAGTGAACTAGCGGGCAGCTCCTACGAGCAGTACTTC	CASSELAGSSYEQYF
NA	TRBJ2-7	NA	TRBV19	TGTGCCAGTAGTATAGGGGAAGAGCAGTACTTC	CASSIGEEQYF
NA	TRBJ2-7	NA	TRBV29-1	TGCAGCGTTGTTAGGGGCTCTACCTACGAGCAGTACTTC	CSVVRGSTYEQYF
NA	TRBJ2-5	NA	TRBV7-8	TGTGCCAGCACCCTCCTCGACACGGCCCAGTACTTC	CASTLLDTAQYF
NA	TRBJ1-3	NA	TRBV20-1	TGCAGTGCTTCTGTTTTACCCCGGGACGGAAAAGGGGTCCCTGGAAACACCATATATTTT	CSASVLPRDGKGVPGNTIYF
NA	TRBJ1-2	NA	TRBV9	TGTGCCAGCAGCGTTGATAACTATGGCTACACCTTC	CASSVDNYGYTF
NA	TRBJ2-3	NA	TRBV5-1	TGCGCCAGCAGCCAGAACTGGATTACAGATACGCAGTATTTT	CASSQNWITDTQYF
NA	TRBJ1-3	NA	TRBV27	TGTGCCAGCGGGGAGCTACAGGGAAACACCATATATTTT	CASGELQGNTIYF
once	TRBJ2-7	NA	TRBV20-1	TGCAGTGCAGAGGGGAGAGCCACCTACGAGCAGTACTTC	CSAEGRATYEQYF
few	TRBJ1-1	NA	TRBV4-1	TGTGCCAGCAGCCAAGTTTCAAACACTGAAGCTTTCTTT	CASSQVSNTEAFF
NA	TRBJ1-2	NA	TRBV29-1	TGCAGCGTTGATTTCAGCGGACCAAACTATGGCTACACCTTC	CSVDFSGPNYGYTF